This paragraph reports one T cell receptor (beta chain). Its specificity is unknown. CDR1 is GTSNPN, CDR2 SVGIG, per germline (reference sequence). The V gene lost 3 bases and the J gene lost 0 bases, with 11 bases spanning the gap. This CDR3 has 14 residues. The data are from a study of beta chain features in type 1 diabetes. The overall study: Cell yields, age and gender were similar between patients and healthy donors.

Sorted CD4+ subsets: naive, central memory, regulatory, stem cell-like memory (CD45RO/CCR7/CD25/CD127/CD95/CD27 panel). Study-wide results and caveats: All four CD4+ subsets from Type 1 diabetes patients carried moderately but significantly shorter TCRB CDR3s.

Expressed TCRB transcripts were sequenced because the isolated RNA had all been reverse transcribed beforehand. Only in-frame clones appear in the TCRdb table, and some are missing; sequencing was by immunoSEQ multiplex PCR. The data show 150,000 or so clones, approximately 9.2% seen once. The chain has TRBV30 and TRBJ1-2; tentative D call: TRBD1 (5 bases). The source is a man aged 18 to 35 in good health. Sequencing used central memory CD4+ T cells from blood. The CDR3 region has the DNA TGTGCCTGGAGCCAAGGGGATACTAACTATGGCTACACCTTC. Protein sequence: CAWSQGDTNYGYTF.